The subject of this entry is one T cell receptor beta chain. The antigen remains unidentified. TCRdb's table, derived via immunoSEQ multiplex PCR, lists solely in-frame clones and lacks some. The sample includes about 29,000 clones, about 80% of them seen just once. The sample comes from a study of memory CD4+ T cells and cytomegalovirus serostatus. Study conclusions and caveats: The CMV-associated TCR signature appears largely within the CD4+ memory repertoire.

The sort gate was single viable CD3+CD4+CD8-CD45RO+ cells for memory CD4+ T cells. The receptor was isolated from an adult in good health and CMV-seronegative. The specimen was memory CD4+ T cells from blood.

The CDR3: CASTYRGSDPEAFF. In DNA form, the CDR3 reads TGTGCCAGCACCTACAGAGGATCGGACCCTGAAGCTTTCTTT. This chain uses TRBV5-6 with TRBJ1-1; D remains ambiguous. The CDR3 is made up of 14 amino acids. V was clipped by 6 bases and J by 6 bases, with 18 bases between them. CDR1 is SGHDT, CDR2 YYEEEE, per germline.